This T cell receptor beta chain was found in a study of vaccination and CD4 T cells after COVID-19. The wider study: Diagnosis preceded the drawing of post-COVID samples by a median 101 days (range 35 to 161).

With 5 bases removed from V and 2 bases from J, the gap between germline ends came to 10 bases. In germline, CDR1 is SGHVS, CDR2 FQNEAQ. CDR3 length: 14 residues. The Oncomine TCR Beta short-read assay was applied to DNA of cultured CD4+ T cells. TCRdb recomputed calls from the PCR reads with MiXCR, one row per CDR3 protein. Counted here are roughly 4,000 distinct CDR3 sequences, about 39% occurring once; the ten biggest clones make up about 40%. Treatment noted: approximately 11-day PBMC culture with coronavirus spike peptide pools or control peptides (ViraFEST assay). CD4+ T-cell collection from the unexposed donor predated the COVID-19 pandemic (2011-2018). Fresh IL-2 medium replaced half the culture medium on days 3 and 7. For this clonotype: Its antigen remains unidentified.

Source material: CD4+ T cells from blood, cultured in vitro. This chain connects TRBV7-8 to TRBJ1-3; possible D gene TRBD1, 6 bases. The TCR was taken from a human donor in good health. The CDR3 DNA is TGTGCCAGCAGCCCACAGGGAGCTGGAAACACCATATATTTT. It specifies CASSPQGAGNTIYF.